This TCR beta chain was retrieved from a study of OX40 agonist ivuxolimab in advanced cancers. Some clones are missing from TCRdb's copy, which holds only in-frame ones; the method was immunoSEQ multiplex PCR. The table shows some 17,000 clones, with just under 80% occurring only once. The CDR3 extends over 14 amino acids. V was pared by 2 bases and J by 4 bases, with 12 bases between. Germline CDR1 reads SEHNR; CDR2 reads FQNEAQ (reference sequence). Enrollment shut out patients with autoimmune disease history or systemic immunosuppression. The sequencing used CD4+ or CD8+ T cells sorted from blood, collected in a trial of the OX40 agonist ivuxolimab. The clonotype was recovered from an adult with an advanced solid tumor such as melanoma, head and neck, liver or kidney cancer. V usage is TRBV7-9 and J usage is TRBJ2-7; a possible D gene is TRBD1 (5 bases). CDR3 coding DNA: TGTGCCAGCAGCTTAAGGGCAGGGCGGTACGAGCAGTACTTC. Translating gives CASSLRAGRYEQYF. Drawing the rest from reference TRBV7-9 and TRBJ2-7, the complete variable domain is DTGVSQNPRHKITKRGQNVTFRCDPISEHNRLYWYRQTLGQGPEFLTYFQNEAQLEKSRLLSDRFSAERPKGSFSTLEIQRTEQGDSAMYLCASSLRAGRYEQYFGPGTRLTVT.